This TCR beta chain was identified during a study of cytomegalovirus exposure and HLA in healthy donors. For the study at large: Unique TCRs from HLA-typed donors, around 79 million of them, were held in an early data release.

Germline CDR1 and CDR2: SGHTA and FQGTGA. Trimming stripped 5 bases from V and 1 base from J, with 11 bases between. The CDR3 has 15 residues. The primer mix had 60 Vbeta and 13 Jbeta primers. Per the original methods: Approximately 83 million unique TCR beta chains, roughly 10 million shared, were counted in a later analysis. Clones were read by immunoSEQ multiplex PCR, and TCRdb kept only the in-frame ones, dropping some. The V and J calls and clone size were taken over from that table, and D and trimming were inferred from the DNA. The table lists some 130,000 clones, 55% to 80% of them singletons. General study findings and limits: Most TCRs appeared rarely, but some public TCRs recurred in many donors. Presence/absence comparisons presumed near-even sequencing depth among donors.

This clone was detected a few times. Antigen: not known. The chain recombines TRBV7-3 with TRBJ2-2; D perhaps matches TRBD1 (6 bases). Sequencing was performed on PBMCs. The TCR originated in a woman aged 40 to 50 in good health and CMV-seronegative. The CDR3 here is CASSPETGNTGELFF. The CDR3 DNA reads as TGTGCCAGCAGCCCCGAGACAGGGAACACCGGGGAGCTGTTTTTT.